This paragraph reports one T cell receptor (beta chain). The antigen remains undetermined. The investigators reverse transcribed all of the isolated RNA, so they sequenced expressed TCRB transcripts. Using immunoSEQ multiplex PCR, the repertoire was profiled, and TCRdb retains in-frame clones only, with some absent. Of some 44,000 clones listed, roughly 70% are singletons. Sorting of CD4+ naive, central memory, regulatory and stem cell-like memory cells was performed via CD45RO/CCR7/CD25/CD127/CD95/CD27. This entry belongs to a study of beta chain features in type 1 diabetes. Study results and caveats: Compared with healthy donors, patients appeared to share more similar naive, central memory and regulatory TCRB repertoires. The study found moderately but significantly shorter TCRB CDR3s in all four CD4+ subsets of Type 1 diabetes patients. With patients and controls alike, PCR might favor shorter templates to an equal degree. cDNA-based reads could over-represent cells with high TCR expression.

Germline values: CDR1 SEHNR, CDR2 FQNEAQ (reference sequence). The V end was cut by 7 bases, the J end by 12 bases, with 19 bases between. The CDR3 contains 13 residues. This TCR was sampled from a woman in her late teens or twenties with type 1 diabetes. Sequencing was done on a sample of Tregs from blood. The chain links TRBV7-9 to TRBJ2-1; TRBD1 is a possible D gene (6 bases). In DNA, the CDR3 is TGTGCCAGCACCACTCCAGGGGCCTTCCGGCAGTTCTTC. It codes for CASTTPGAFRQFF.